The subject of this entry is one TCR beta chain. Its target is not known. The entry originates in a study of blood T cells in healthy people across ages. The study, taken as a whole, reports: Per million T cells, the diversity of TCR beta decreased roughly linearly as age advanced.

Alongside a J-beta primer mix, a sample-barcoded 5' primer served in a second PCR lasting about 7 to 12 cycles. MiXCR, applied by TCRdb to the 5' RACE reads, yields one record per CDR3 protein. Counted here are fewer than 1,200,000 distinct CDR3 sequences, under 30% occurring once; the ten biggest clones make up less than 0.75%. The same sample was also studied in work on T cells of mothers and their children. This second report adds: Mothers gave over 8 million TCR beta CDR3 reads each, and children around 3 million each. Microchimeric T cell clones that persisted were not detected.

The source material was blood. The TCR comes from a girl aged 2 to 9 in good health.

The CDR3 spells CSVEGGGYQETQYF. For the CDR3, the DNA is TGCAGCGTTGAAGGGGGGGGCTACCAAGAGACCCAGTACTTC. The chain employs TRBV29-1 and TRBJ2-5; D is possibly TRBD2 (7 bases). The CDR3 runs 14 residues. Trimming pared 1 base from V and 0 bases from J, leaving 9 bases between. The germline CDR1 and CDR2 sequences are SQVTM and ANQGSEA. Combining the CDR3 with reference TRBV29-1 and TRBJ2-5 gives the whole variable domain SAVISQKPSRDICQRGTSLTIQCQVDSQVTMMFWYRQQPGQSLTLIATANQGSEATYESGFVIDKFPISRPNLTFSTLTVSNMSPEDSSIYLCSVEGGGYQETQYFGPGTRLLVL.